The rows below give T cell receptor beta chains drawn from one sample of a study of response to subunit inactivated influenza vaccine. Each CDR3 protein is one row after TCRdb ran MiXCR on the RT-PCR reads. The sample has almost 250,000 distinct CDR3 sequences; less than 15% are singletons. Sequencing used non-naive T cells sorted from PBMCs, obtained less than 15 days before vaccination. These receptors all stem from a man in his fifties or sixties who received an inactivated influenza vaccine. Each CDR3 is given with its conserved first and last residue.

j_call	v_call	cdr3_length	cdr3_aa
TRBJ1-1	TRBV29-1	12	CSVGQGHTEAFF
TRBJ2-7	TRBV20-1	17	CSARDIRQGGRLAEQYF
TRBJ2-7	TRBV7-2	15	CASSLEARPSYEQYF
TRBJ1-6	TRBV2	14	CASSDTGKNSPLHF
TRBJ1-6	TRBV4-3	15	CASSQEGSDNSPLHF
TRBJ2-7	TRBV7-9	15	CASSLVPTGIDEQYF
TRBJ2-7	TRBV27	13	CASTKRTGGEQYF
TRBJ2-1	TRBV5-1	13	CASSWGTAFEQFF
TRBJ2-1	TRBV7-3	14	CASSLAGGSDEQFF
TRBJ2-1	TRBV11-3	13	CASSPRWGDEQFF
TRBJ1-6	TRBV7-8	12	CASSEQNSPLHF
TRBJ1-2	TRBV5-1	13	CASSLEGSRGYTF
TRBJ2-5	TRBV5-6	14	CASSKSGILETQYF